This record looks at one TCR beta chain sequence and its context. It has no known antigen specificity. Per-base quality was not reported, and no clone a single base away is much larger than it. The data belong to a study of control samples from healthy donors and cancer patients (TCRdb year 2020). The library was made by the immunoSEQ multiplex PCR assay. In its TCRdb copy, this immuneACCESS table keeps in-frame sequences only and misses some clones. Where compared with another copy, unresolved V genes explain less than half of these, and the others have no known cause. This sample holds 250,000 to 300,000 clones; approximately 80% were observed only once. Roughly 14% of the sample rests with the top ten. The germline V gene provides CDR1 SGHTA and CDR2 FQGTGA. V is cut by 2 bases and J by 1 base, and the space between the germline ends is 10 bases. Its CDR3 holds 15 amino acids, cysteine through phenylalanine. The read is trimmed to its CDR3 DNA, 45 bases read in frame from base 1.

The chain links TRBV7-3 with TRBJ2-3; a weak D assignment points to TRBD1 (5 bases agree). The TCR comes from an older woman with lung cancer. The sample taken for sequencing was PBMCs. The CDR3 region reads CASSLGASGTDTQYF. The base sequence is TGTGCCAGCAGCTTAGGGGCATCGGGCACAGATACGCAGTATTTT. The CDR3, completed at both ends by the reference TRBV7-3 and TRBJ2-3 genes, gives the full variable domain GAGVSQTPSNKVTEKGKYVELRCDPISGHTALYWYRQSLGQGPEFLIYFQGTGAADDSGLPNDRFFAVRPEGSVSTLKIQRTERGDSAVYLCASSLGASGTDTQYFGPGTRLTVL.